Ten or more counts support the clone carrying this T cell receptor (beta chain). The germline V gene has CDR1 SGHKS and CDR2 YYEKEE (reference sequence). This CDR3 spans 16 amino acids. Trimming removed 4 bases at V and 0 bases at J, with 14 bases between. The data originate from a study of neurological immune-mediated disorders. TCRdb passed the 5' RACE reads through MiXCR, listing each CDR3 protein once. The sample carries approximately 87,000 distinct CDR3 sequences, roughly 15% recorded once. Sample: PBMCs. The rearrangement uses TRBV5-5 and TRBJ2-1; possible D gene TRBD1, 6 bases. The TCR sequence derives from a woman aged 45 to 65 in good health. CDR3 in amino acids: CASSVSGHLSYNEQFF. CDR3 DNA sequence: TGTGCCAGCAGCGTATCGGGACACCTCTCCTACAATGAGCAGTTCTTC.